The sequence of this T cell receptor beta chain was determined in a study of blood T cells in healthy people across ages. There are 16 residues in the CDR3. J gave up 9 bases and V 4 bases, and 11 bases lay outside the gene matches. From germline, CDR1 is SEHNR and CDR2 FQNEAQ (reference sequence). The use of a sample-barcoded 5' primer and a J-beta primer mix characterized a second PCR of roughly 7 to 11 cycles. Each cDNA was tagged by a template-switch adaptor containing 12 random nucleotides. TCRdb independently ran MiXCR on the 5' RACE reads; one entry per CDR3 protein. The sample includes more than 800,000 distinct CDR3 sequences, 25% to 35% of them seen just once. Study-level points and caveats: A strong correlation between TCR beta diversity and naive T cell percentage was seen.

With respect to this clonotype: Its target is unknown.

Material for sequencing was blood. This chain links TRBV7-9 with TRBJ2-1; TRBD2 matches 11 bases. This clonotype was obtained from an elderly woman in good health. The CDR3, as DNA: TGTGCCAGCAGCTCATCGACTAGCGGGATTTTCGGTGAGCAGTTCTTC. It codes for CASSSSTSGIFGEQFF.